This T cell receptor (beta chain) was recorded in a study of patients and donors after allogeneic stem cell transplantation. The CDR3 sequence is 15 residues long. The germline V gene encodes CDR1 SGHTA and CDR2 FQGNSA. V was clipped by 5 bases and J by 5 bases, with 18 bases between them. TCRdb re-derived calls from the RT-PCR reads in MiXCR, one entry per CDR3 protein. The data show approximately 99,000 distinct CDR3 sequences, roughly 35% seen once. The chain uses TRBV7-2 and TRBJ1-2; no clear D. This clonotype originated in a human donor who was either an allogeneic HSCT recipient or a stem cell or donor lymphocyte infusion donor (not recorded which). It is not recorded whose cells these are; they may come from a transplant donor. The source material was blood, either unsorted or a sorted T cell fraction (not recorded which). The CDR3 DNA is TGTGCCAGCAGCCCCCTCCGAGACTTTGTTTATGGCTACACCTTC. The encoded protein is CASSPLRDFVYGYTF. The variable domain in full, with the rest retrieved from reference TRBV7-2 and TRBJ1-2, is GAGVSQSPSNKVTEKGKDVELRCDPISGHTALYWYRQSLGQGLEFLIYFQGNSAPDKSGLPSDRFSAERTGGSVSTLTIQRTQQEDSAVYLCASSPLRDFVYGYTFGSGTRLTVV.